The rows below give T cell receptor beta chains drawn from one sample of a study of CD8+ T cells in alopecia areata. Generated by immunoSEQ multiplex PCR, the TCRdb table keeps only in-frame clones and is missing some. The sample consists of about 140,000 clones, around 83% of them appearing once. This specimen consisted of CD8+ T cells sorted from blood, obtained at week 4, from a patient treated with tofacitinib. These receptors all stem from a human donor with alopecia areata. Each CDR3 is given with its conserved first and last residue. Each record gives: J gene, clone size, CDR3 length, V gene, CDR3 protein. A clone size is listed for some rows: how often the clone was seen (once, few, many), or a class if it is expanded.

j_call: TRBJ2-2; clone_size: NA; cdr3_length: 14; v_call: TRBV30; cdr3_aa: CAWSVVMGSGELFF
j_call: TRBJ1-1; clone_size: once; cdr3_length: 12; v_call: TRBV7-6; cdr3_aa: CASSNGEVPAFF
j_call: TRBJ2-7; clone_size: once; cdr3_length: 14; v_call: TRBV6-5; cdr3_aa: CASSYRDTYYEQYF
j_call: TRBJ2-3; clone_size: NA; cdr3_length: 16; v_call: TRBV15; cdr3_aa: CATSAIRTSGTDTQYF
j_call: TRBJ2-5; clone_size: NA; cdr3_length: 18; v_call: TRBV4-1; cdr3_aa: CASSQGPVSGKIQETQYF
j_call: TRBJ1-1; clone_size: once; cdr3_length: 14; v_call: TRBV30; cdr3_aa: CAWSSDRVQTEAFF
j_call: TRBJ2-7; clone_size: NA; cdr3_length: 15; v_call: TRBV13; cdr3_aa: CASSARDSLSYEQYF
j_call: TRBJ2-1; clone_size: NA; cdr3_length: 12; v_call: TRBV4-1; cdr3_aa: CASSSGRNEQFF
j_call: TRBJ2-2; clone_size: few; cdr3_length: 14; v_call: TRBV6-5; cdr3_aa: CASSYGLNTGELFF
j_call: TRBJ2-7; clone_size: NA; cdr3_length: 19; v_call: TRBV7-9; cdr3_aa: CASSTASGRNTYLFYEQYF
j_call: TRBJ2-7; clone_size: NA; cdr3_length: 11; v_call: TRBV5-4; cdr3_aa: CASSLDHEQYF
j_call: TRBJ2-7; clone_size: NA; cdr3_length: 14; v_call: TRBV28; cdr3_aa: CASSLPGQGSEQYF
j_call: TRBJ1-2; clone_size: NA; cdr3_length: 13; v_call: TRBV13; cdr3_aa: CASSVTGNYGYTF
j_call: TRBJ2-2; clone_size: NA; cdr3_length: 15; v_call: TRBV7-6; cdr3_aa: CASSLVGVVSGELFF
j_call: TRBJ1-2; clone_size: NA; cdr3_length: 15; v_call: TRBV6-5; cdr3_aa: CASSYAGQGLGGYTF
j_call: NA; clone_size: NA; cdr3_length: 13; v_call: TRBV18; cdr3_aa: CASSPTGAYEQYF
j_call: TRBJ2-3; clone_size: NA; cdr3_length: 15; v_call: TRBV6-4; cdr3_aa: CASSDGQGATDTQYF
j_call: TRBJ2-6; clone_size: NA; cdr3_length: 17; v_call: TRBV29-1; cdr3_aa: CSVEGDHRGPGANVLTF
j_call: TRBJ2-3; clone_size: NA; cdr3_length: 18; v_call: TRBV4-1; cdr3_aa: CASSQGEVAGGSTDTQYF
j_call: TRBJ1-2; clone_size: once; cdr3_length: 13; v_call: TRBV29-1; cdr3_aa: CSVEHDMNYGYTF
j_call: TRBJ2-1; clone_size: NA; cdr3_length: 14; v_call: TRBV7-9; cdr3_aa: CASSRADTYNEQFF
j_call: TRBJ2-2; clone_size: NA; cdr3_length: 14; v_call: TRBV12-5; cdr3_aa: CASGSNLQTGELFF
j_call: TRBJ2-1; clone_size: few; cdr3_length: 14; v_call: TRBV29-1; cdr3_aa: CSVEGGNSYNEQFF
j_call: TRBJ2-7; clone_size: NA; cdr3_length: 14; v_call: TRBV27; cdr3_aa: CATQLGGGSYEQYF
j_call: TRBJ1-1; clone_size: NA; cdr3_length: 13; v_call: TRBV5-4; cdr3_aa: CASSLGDVAEAFF
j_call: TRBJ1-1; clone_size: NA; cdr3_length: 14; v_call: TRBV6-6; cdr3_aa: CASSYGQADTEAFF
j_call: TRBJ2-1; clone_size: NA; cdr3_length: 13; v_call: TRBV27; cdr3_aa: CASRSGRHNEQFF
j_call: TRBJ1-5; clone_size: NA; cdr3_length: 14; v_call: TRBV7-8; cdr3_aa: CASSLAQSNQPQHF
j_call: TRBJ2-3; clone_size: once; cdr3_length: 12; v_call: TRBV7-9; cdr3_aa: CASSLATDTQYF
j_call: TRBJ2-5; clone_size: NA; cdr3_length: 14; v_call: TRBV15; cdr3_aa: CATSSLLWRETQYF
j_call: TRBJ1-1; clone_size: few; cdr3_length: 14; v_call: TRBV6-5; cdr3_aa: CASSYSGDTTEAFF
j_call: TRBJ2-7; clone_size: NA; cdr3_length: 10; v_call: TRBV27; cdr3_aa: CASGRVEQYF
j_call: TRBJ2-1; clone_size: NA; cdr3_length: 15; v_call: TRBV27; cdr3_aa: CASSLGASGYNEQFF
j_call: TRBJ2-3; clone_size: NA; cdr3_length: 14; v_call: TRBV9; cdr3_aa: CASSVDGGTDTQYF
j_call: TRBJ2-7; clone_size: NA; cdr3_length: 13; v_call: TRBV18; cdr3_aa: CASSPVLSDEQYF
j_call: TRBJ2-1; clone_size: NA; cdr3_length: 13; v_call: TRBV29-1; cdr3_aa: CSVIRTGYNEQFF
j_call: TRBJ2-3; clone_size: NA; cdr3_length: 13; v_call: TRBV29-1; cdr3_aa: CSVETQGGDTQYF
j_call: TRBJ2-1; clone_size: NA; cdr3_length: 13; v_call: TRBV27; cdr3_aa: CASSLSRYNEQFF
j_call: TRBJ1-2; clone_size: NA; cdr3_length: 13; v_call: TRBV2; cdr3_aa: CASSEGLNYGYTF
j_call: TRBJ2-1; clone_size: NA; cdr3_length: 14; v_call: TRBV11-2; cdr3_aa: CASSLEVRRDEQFF
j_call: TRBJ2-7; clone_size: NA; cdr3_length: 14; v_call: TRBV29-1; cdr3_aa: CSVFSRVRWWEQYF
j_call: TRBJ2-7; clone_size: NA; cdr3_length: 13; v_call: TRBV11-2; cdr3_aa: CASSLATGGEQYF